These 2 T cell receptor beta chains came from one sample sequenced in a study of cytomegalovirus exposure and HLA in healthy donors. The PCR contained 60 Vbeta and 13 Jbeta primers. Assay used: immunoSEQ multiplex PCR; TCRdb lists only in-frame clones, some missing. The repertoire includes roughly 200,000 clones, under 9.5% of them detected once, and 1% to 1.5% sits in the top ten. Sequenced: PBMCs. These receptors came from a woman under 40 in good health and CMV-seropositive.

The V call is TRBV4-1, the J call TRBJ1-5; D remains unclear. Germline CDR1 MGHRA, CDR2 YSYEKL. CDR3 length: 16 amino acids. Trimming cost V 0 bases and J 3 bases, with 12 bases left between them. CDR3 nucleotide sequence: TGCGCCAGCAGCCAAGATGGGCTCATCTTCAATCAGCCCCAGCATTTT. It codes for CASSQDGLIFNQPQHF.

This rearrangement joins TRBV4-2 to TRBJ1-4, with TRBD1 identical over 9 bases. V shed 2 bases and J 6 bases; nucleotides not matched to a gene: 4. Germline CDR1 reads LGHNA; CDR2 reads YNFKEQ. The CDR3 consists of 15 residues. The CDR3 bases are TGTGCCAGCAGCCAATACGGGACAGGGTATGAAAAACTGTTTTTT. Its translation: CASSQYGTGYEKLFF.